This T cell receptor beta chain was sequenced for a study of blood T cell repertoires in COVID-19. TCRdb's table, derived via immunoSEQ multiplex PCR, lists solely in-frame clones and lacks some. The data show 200,000 or so clones, approximately 83% seen once. In this sample, this clone turned up a few times. The clonotype originates from a woman between 35 and 50 years old with acute COVID-19. The source material was PBMCs or T cells enriched from blood (not recorded which).

The CDR3 nucleotides read TGTGCCACCAGTGAGAACAGGGGTGGGTCCACAGATACGCAGTATTTT. Protein: CATSENRGGSTDTQYF. The V gene is TRBV24-1, the J gene TRBJ2-3; 7 positions agree with TRBD1. The trim removed 4 bases at V and 2 bases at J, leaving 8 bases unmatched. Germline V gives CDR1 KGHDR, CDR2 SFDVKD. The CDR3 spans 16 residues.